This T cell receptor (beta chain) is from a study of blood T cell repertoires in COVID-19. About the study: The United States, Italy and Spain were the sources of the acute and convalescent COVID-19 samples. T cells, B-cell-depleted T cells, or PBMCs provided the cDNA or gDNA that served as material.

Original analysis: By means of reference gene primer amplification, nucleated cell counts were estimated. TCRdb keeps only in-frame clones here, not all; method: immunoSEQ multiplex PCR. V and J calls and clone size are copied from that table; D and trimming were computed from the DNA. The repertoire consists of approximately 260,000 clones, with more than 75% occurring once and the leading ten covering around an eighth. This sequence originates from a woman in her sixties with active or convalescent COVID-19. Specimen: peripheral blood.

CDR3 bases: TGTGCCAGCAGCCAGGACAGGGCAGGGCAGTACTTC. This codes for CASSQDRAGQYF. V usage is TRBV5-4 and J usage is TRBJ2-7; 8 positions agree with TRBD1. Germline V gives CDR1 SGHNT, CDR2 YYREEE (reference sequence). V trimming: 4 bases; J trimming: 9 bases; junction bases outside the gene matches: 6. This CDR3 spans 12 amino acids.